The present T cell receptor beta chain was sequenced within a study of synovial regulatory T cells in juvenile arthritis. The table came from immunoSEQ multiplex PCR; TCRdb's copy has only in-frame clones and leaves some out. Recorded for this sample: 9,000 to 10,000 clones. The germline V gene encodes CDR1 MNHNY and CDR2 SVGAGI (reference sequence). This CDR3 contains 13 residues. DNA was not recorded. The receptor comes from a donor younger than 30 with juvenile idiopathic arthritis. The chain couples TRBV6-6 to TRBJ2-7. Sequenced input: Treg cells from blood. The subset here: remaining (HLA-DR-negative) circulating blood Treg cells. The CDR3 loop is CASSYGPGGEQYF.